This TCR beta chain was obtained from a study of blood T cell repertoires in COVID-19. For the study at large: The analysed material was cDNA or gDNA that came from T cells, B-cell-depleted T cells, or PBMCs.

This clone was observed a handful of times. The V end was cut by 2 bases, the J end by 9 bases, with 11 bases between. CDR1 and CDR2 (germline): SGHVS, FQNEAQ. CDR3 size: 13 residues. In the original processing: It was from reference gene primer amplification that nucleated cell counts were estimated. The table came from immunoSEQ multiplex PCR; TCRdb's copy has only in-frame clones and leaves some out. V and J calls and clone size follow that table, whereas D and trimming were derived from the DNA. The sample shows roughly 300,000 clones, around 83% of them seen only once. The receptor was isolated from a woman aged 45-65 years with acute or convalescent COVID-19. Material for sequencing was peripheral blood. V is TRBV7-8 and J is TRBJ2-1; D call uncertain. Here the CDR3 DNA reads TGTGCCAGCAGCTTACTACACTCTAGTGAGCAGTTCTTC. Its translation is CASSLLHSSEQFF. The full variable domain, in which reference TRBV7-8 and TRBJ2-1 provide the parts outside the CDR3, is GAGVSQSPRYKVAKRGQDVALRCDPISGHVSLFWYQQALGQGPEFLTYFQNEAQLDKSGLPSDRFFAERPEGSVSTLKIQRTQQEDSAVYLCASSLLHSSEQFFGPGTRLTVL.